The table lists the clone carrying this T cell receptor (beta chain) with a few counts. These data come from a study of blood T cell repertoires in COVID-19. This CDR3 region has 12 residues. Per germline, CDR1 GTSNPN and CDR2 SVGIG (reference sequence). The ends were cut back, 4 bases at V and 1 base at J, with 7 bases in the middle. Method: immunoSEQ multiplex PCR; TCRdb's copy keeps in-frame clones and lacks some. The sample records roughly 120,000 clones, approximately 86% being singletons. Material for sequencing was peripheral blood. The source is a human donor in a cohort sampled during active COVID-19. The chain combines TRBV30 with TRBJ1-1; a possible D gene is TRBD1 (5 bases). The CDR3: CAWNRPNTEAFF. The CDR3 DNA follows: TGTGCCTGGAACAGGCCGAACACTGAAGCTTTCTTT.